This T cell receptor beta chain was documented in a study of blood T cell repertoires in COVID-19. Study details: Acute and convalescent COVID-19 specimens originated in the United States, Italy and Spain. The analysed material was cDNA or gDNA that came from T cells, B-cell-depleted T cells, or PBMCs.

Authors' data handling: Amplified reference gene primers provided the basis for estimating nucleated cell counts. Produced via immunoSEQ multiplex PCR; TCRdb's table is partial and in-frame only. That table is the source of V, J and clone size, and D and trimming were worked out from the DNA. Among over 200,000 clones listed, 89% were seen once. A note on this clone: The junction does not match germline at one end; this may be a read error.

Germline loops: CDR1 ENHRY, CDR2 SYGVKD. The CDR3 has 16 residues. The material sequenced was peripheral blood. The J gene is TRBJ2-7, the V gene TRBV10-3; TRBD2 aligns across 7 bases. The TCR was taken from a man aged 55 to 70 who had recovered from COVID-19. This CDR3 is CAISESGPGGSDEQYF. CDR3 DNA: TGTGCCATCAGTGAGTCAGGGCCGGGAGGCTCCGACGAGCAGTACTTC.